This is a list of T cell receptor beta chains from one sample in a study of T cells in Graves' hyperthyroidism and ophthalmopathy. Each CDR3 protein gets one entry after TCRdb re-called the multiplex PCR reads with MiXCR. The data show some 490,000 distinct CDR3 sequences, with approximately 23% seen just once and 49% held by the top ten. Material: blood. Receptors originate from a woman in her seventies with Graves' ophthalmopathy. CDR3s include the opening cysteine and the closing phenylalanine or tryptophan. A D gene is named only where the DNA matches it firmly. Clone size is given for some rows only: seen once, a few or many times, or a class if the clone is expanded.

>-|TRBD1|TRBV25-1|TRBJ1-1
TGTGCCAGCCGAGGGACAGGGATCACTGAAGCTCTCTTT
CASRGTGITEALF
>many|TRBD1|TRBV12-3/TRBV12-4|TRBJ1-2
TGTGCCAGCTCCCCAACCCAGGGGGCTTATAACTATGGCTACACCTTC
CASSPTQGAYNYGYTF
>-|-|TRBV9|TRBJ1-2
TGTGCCAGCAGCGTAGAGATTGGGGGCGGCTACACCTTC
CASSVEIGGGYTF
>-|TRBD2|TRBV6-1|TRBJ2-1
TGTGCCAGCAGTGAAGTTGGGGGAGGGCCTTTTGAGCAGTTCTTC
CASSEVGGGPFEQFF
>few|-|TRBV6-5|TRBJ2-7
TGTGCCAGCAGTTACCCAAGGGACGATCTCTACGAGCAGTACTTC
CASSYPRDDLYEQYF
>many|-|TRBV2|TRBJ1-6
TGTGCCAGCAGTGAAGTGTGGGGGGGGAGTTCACCCCTCCACTTT
CASSEVWGGSSPLHF
>-|TRBD1|TRBV7-8|TRBJ1-6
TGTGCCAGCAGCCCTCCAAACAGGGGTTCACCCCTCCACTTT
CASSPPNRGSPLHF
>-|TRBD1|TRBV20-1|TRBJ2-2
TGCAGTGCTAGAAGGGACAGGAACACCGGGGAGCTGTTTTTT
CSARRDRNTGELFF
>-|TRBD2|TRBV6-2/TRBV6-3|TRBJ2-1
TGTGCCAGCAGCAGACTAGCGGGAGGCGCCTACAATGAGCAGTTCTTC
CASSRLAGGAYNEQFF
>few|-|TRBV19|TRBJ2-1
TGTGCCAGCAGGGGTTTGCCGGACACCGGGGTCAATGAGCAGTTCTTC
CASRGLPDTGVNEQFF
>few|TRBD1|TRBV10-3|TRBJ1-2
TGTGCCATCAGTGAGTCGGGGACAGCTAACTATGGCTACACCTTC
CAISESGTANYGYTF
>-|-|TRBV7-6|TRBJ2-3
TGTGCCAGCAGCTTAGGACTAGGGAACACAGATACGCAGTATTTT
CASSLGLGNTDTQYF
>many|-|TRBV28|TRBJ2-1
TGTGCCAGCAGTTTATTTTTTGCGGGCAGCTCCTACAATGAGCAGTTCTTC
CASSLFFAGSSYNEQFF
>-|-|TRBV14|TRBJ1-1
TGTGCCAGCAGCCGTTCCGGCGGCTCGAACACTGAAGCTTTCTTT
CASSRSGGSNTEAFF
>few|-|TRBV12-3/TRBV12-4|TRBJ2-2
TGTGCCAGCAGCTACTTTGGGGGGACCGGGGAGCTGTTTTTT
CASSYFGGTGELFF
>few|-|TRBV7-9|TRBJ2-5
TGTGCCAGCAGCCCCAGATCAGCGGGAGAGACCCAGTACTTC
CASSPRSAGETQYF
>many|TRBD2|TRBV7-9|TRBJ2-7
TGTGCCAGCAGCTTCTGGACTAGCGATCCCTACGAGCAGTACTTC
CASSFWTSDPYEQYF
>few|TRBD2|TRBV12-3/TRBV12-4|TRBJ2-5
TGTGCCAGCAGTTTAATTAAGACTAGCGGGGAAGAGACCCAGTACTTC
CASSLIKTSGEETQYF
>few|-|TRBV6-1|TRBJ1-2
TGTGCCAGCAGAAGAACGAATAACTATGGCTACACCTTC
CASRRTNNYGYTF
>many|-|TRBV28|TRBJ1-5
TGTGCCAGCAGCCAAGCCCAGGGGCAGAGTCAGCCCCAGCATTTT
CASSQAQGQSQPQHF
>many|-|TRBV28|TRBJ2-5
TGTGCCAGCAGCGTACAGGAGATTAAGAAGGAGACCCAGTACTTC
CASSVQEIKKETQYF
>-|-|TRBV11-3|TRBJ2-2
TGTGCCAGCAGCTTATCATGGGGGGCAACCGGGGAGCTGTTTTTT
CASSLSWGATGELFF
>-|-|TRBV7-2|TRBJ1-2
TGTGCCAGCAGCTTAGAATACCAGGGGCATGGCTACACCTTC
CASSLEYQGHGYTF
>-|TRBD1|TRBV18|TRBJ2-7
TGTGCCAGCTCACCACGGGGACAGGGAGGTGAGCAGTACTTC
CASSPRGQGGEQYF
>-|-|TRBV18|TRBJ2-1
TGTGCCAGCTCACCAGGCGGTACCCCTTTTGGGGAGCAGTTCTTC
CASSPGGTPFGEQFF
>many|-|TRBV9|TRBJ2-1
TGTGCCAGCAGCGTAGTGGCGGGCCCGTACAATGAGCAGTTCTTC
CASSVVAGPYNEQFF
>few|-|TRBV27|TRBJ2-5
TGTGCCAGCAGCTCCGTCCGGGACCTCTCTGAGACCCAGTACTTC
CASSSVRDLSETQYF
>-|TRBD2|TRBV20-1|TRBJ2-7
TGCAGTGCTAGAATCCCCGGGACTAGGAAAAACGAGCAGTACTTC
CSARIPGTRKNEQYF